The 25 T cell receptor beta chains listed next were all sequenced from one sample in a study of glioma-infiltrating T cells (dated by TCRdb to about 2016). TCRdb shows the sequencer as Illumina MiSeq. The iRepertoire nested amplicon-rescue multiplex PCR (arm-PCR) platform was used to amplify TCR alpha and beta CDR3 regions from RNA. TCRdb trimmed public reads at Q25 via fastp, called clones via MiXCR and kept in-frame beta chains. Entries that share a CDR3 protein sequence are merged under the most common genes and DNA. Present in this sample are about 380,000 distinct CDR3 sequences, approximately 42% of which were seen just once. Clones ranked in the top ten supply about 11% of the sample. Sequencing was carried out using glioma tissue, nonneoplastic brain tissue, or PBMCs (not recorded which). These receptors all stem from a human donor with low-grade glioma or glioblastoma, undergoing nonglioma brain surgery, or in good health (not recorded which).

This clonotype occurred a few times. This chain connects TRBV7-8 to TRBJ2-7; D ambiguous. The CDR3 covers 11 residues. V lost 4 bases and J 7 bases, leaving 8 bases between the germline ends. CDR1 is SGHVS, CDR2 FQNEAQ, per germline. For the CDR3, the DNA is TGTGCCAGCAGCTATTTGGGAGAGCAGTACTTC. Amino acid sequence: CASSYLGEQYF.

This clonotype was seen repeatedly, ten times or more. The V gene is TRBV15, the J gene TRBJ1-2; D is perhaps TRBD1 (5 bases). CDR1 is LNHNV and CDR2 is YYDKDF in the germline V gene (reference sequence). The V end lost 1 base, the J end lost 2 bases, and 11 bases lay between the germline ends. The CDR3 totals 15 residues. The chain's CDR3 is CATSRVFRGNYGYTF. As DNA, the CDR3 is TGTGCCACCAGCAGAGTCTTCCGGGGCAACTATGGCTACACCTTC. Drawing the rest from reference TRBV15 and TRBJ1-2, the complete variable domain is DAMVIQNPRYQVTQFGKPVTLSCSQTLNHNVMYWYQQKSSQAPKLLFHYYDKDFNNEADTPDNFQSRRPNTSFCFLDIRSPGLGDTAMYLCATSRVFRGNYGYTFGSGTRLTVV.

About this clonotype: With a much larger clone just one base away, this may be a read error. The rearrangement uses TRBV6-1 and TRBJ2-7; D possibly corresponds to TRBD2 (5 bases). The CDR3 loop spans 13 amino acids. Germline CDR1 MNHNS, CDR2 SASEGT. CDR3 sequence (DNA): TGTGCCAGCTGTGACTACCAGGCCTACGAGCAGTACTTC. Its translation is CASCDYQAYEQYF.

This clonotype was detected ten times or more. V usage is TRBV6-1 and J usage is TRBJ2-3; D might be TRBD2 (5 bases). The CDR3 loop spans 14 amino acids. V gave up 3 bases and J gave up 0 bases, with 7 bases separating them. Germline lookup yields CDR1 MNHNS and CDR2 SASEGT. The CDR3 protein is CASSEAGSTDTQYF. CDR3 in DNA: TGTGCCAGCAGTGAGGCGGGCAGCACAGATACGCAGTATTTT.

V gene TRBV4-1 combines with J gene TRBJ2-7; D ambiguous. V was clipped by 2 bases and J by 3 bases, with 11 bases between them. CDR1 and CDR2 from the germline V gene are MGHRA and YSYEKL. This CDR3 contains 14 residues. CDR3 sequence: CASSQKATDYEQYF. CDR3 nucleotide sequence: TGCGCCAGCAGCCAAAAGGCCACCGACTACGAGCAGTACTTC.

The chain combines TRBV27 with TRBJ2-1; maybe TRBD2 (6 bases). Germline lookup yields CDR1 MNHEY and CDR2 SMNVEV (reference sequence). Trimming left V 10 bases short and J 7 bases short, with 20 bases between. The CDR3 has 14 amino acids. The CDR3 is CATFGGDGGNEQFF. The CDR3 nucleotides read TGTGCCACCTTTGGGGGAGACGGGGGTAATGAGCAGTTCTTC.

At least ten counts were recorded for this clonotype. V is TRBV20-1 and J is TRBJ1-1, with no clear D. With 3 bases removed from V and 1 base from J, the gap between germline ends came to 9 bases. The CDR3 runs 13 residues. CDR1 is DFQATT, CDR2 SNEGSKA, per germline (reference sequence). CDR3 protein: CSARGGRNTEAFF. Here the CDR3 DNA reads TGCAGTGCTAGGGGTGGGAGGAACACTGAAGCTTTCTTT.

To note about this clonotype: The junction departs from germline at one end; a sequencing error may be responsible. The chain uses TRBV19 and TRBJ1-5, with D unresolved. The CDR3 runs to 13 residues. The germline V gene encodes CDR1 LNHDA and CDR2 SQIVND (reference sequence). The CDR3 loop is CASSIQSNQPQRF. CDR3 bases: TGTGCCAGTAGTATACAAAGCAATCAGCCCCAGCGTTTT.

This clonotype was recorded at least ten times. The chain couples TRBV25-1 to TRBJ1-1; no clear D. This CDR3 is built from 16 residues. Trimming took off 4 bases at V and 1 base at J, with 16 bases between the two ends. The germline V gene has CDR1 MGHDK and CDR2 SYGVNS. CDR3: CASSAIPDITNTEAFF. The CDR3 DNA is TGTGCCAGCAGTGCTATACCAGACATAACGAACACTGAAGCTTTCTTT.

The chain carries TRBV7-9 and TRBJ2-6; D may be TRBD1 (6 bases). V was shortened by 3 bases and J by 2 bases, with 11 bases between the two germline ends. The CDR3 loop spans 16 amino acids. Germline CDR1 is SEHNR and CDR2 is FQNEAQ (reference sequence). The CDR3 reads CASSFRRTAGANVLTF. The CDR3 nucleotides read TGTGCCAGCAGCTTCAGGCGGACAGCTGGGGCCAACGTCCTGACTTTC.

The chain has TRBV27 and TRBJ2-7; tentatively, D is TRBD2 (5 bases). The germline CDR1 and CDR2 sequences are MNHEY and SMNVEV (reference sequence). Trimming took off 2 bases at V and 8 bases at J, with 22 bases between the two ends. The CDR3 contains 16 residues. CDR3 DNA sequence: TGTGCCAGCAGTTTACTAGGTTTCGGGAAAACCAATAAGCAGTACTTC. It yields the protein CASSLLGFGKTNKQYF.

There are many counts of this clonotype. V and J are TRBV20-1 and TRBJ2-3; the match to TRBD2 covers 8 bases. Germline V gene sequence: CDR1 DFQATT, CDR2 SNEGSKA (reference sequence). Trimming at V came to 1 base and at J to 1 base, leaving 1 base not matched to a gene. The CDR3 is made up of 14 amino acids. The CDR3 loop reads CSARAGGGTDTQYF. The CDR3 DNA is TGCAGTGCTAGAGCGGGAGGGGGCACAGATACGCAGTATTTT.

For this clonotype: The CDR3 does not close with the conserved phenylalanine or tryptophan, likely indicating a read error. V is TRBV10-3 and J is TRBJ2-7; D might be TRBD1 or TRBD2, each matching 6 bases. The CDR3 runs 14 residues. CDR1 is ENHRY, CDR2 SYGVKD, per germline. Trimming left V 0 bases short and J 6 bases short, with 12 bases between. CDR3 DNA sequence: TGTGCCATCAGTGAGTCGAGAGGGGGGCTCGAGCAGTACTCC. This encodes CAISESRGGLEQYS.

This chain uses TRBV7-2 with TRBJ1-4; D uncertain. Germline V CDR1 and CDR2: SGHTA, FQGNSA. CDR3 length: 14 amino acids. The ends were cut back, 5 bases at V and 3 bases at J, with 10 bases in the middle. The CDR3 DNA reads TGTGCCAGCAGCCGGACGATGGCTAATGAAAAACTGTTTTTT. Translated: CASSRTMANEKLFF.

This clonotype was observed at least ten times. The chain recombines TRBV28 with TRBJ2-1, with TRBD2 matching 11 bases. Germline assignment: CDR1 MDHEN and CDR2 SYDVKM. The V gene end was trimmed by 6 bases and the J gene end by 9 bases; junction bases not matched to a gene: 22. CDR3 size: 19 residues. The chain's CDR3 is CASSTPGFKGLAATAEQFF. The CDR3 DNA is TGTGCCAGCAGCACACCCGGGTTTAAGGGACTAGCGGCCACCGCTGAGCAGTTCTTC.

The rearrangement joins TRBV6-2 or TRBV6-3 to TRBJ2-2; possible D gene TRBD2, 6 bases. Trimming pared 6 bases from V and 2 bases from J, leaving 10 bases between. The length of the CDR3 is 14 residues. The V gene's germline CDR1 is MNHEY and CDR2 SVGEGT. CDR3 amino acids: CASSRGKNTGELFF. Written as DNA, the CDR3 is TGTGCCAGCAGCCGGGGGAAAAACACCGGGGAGCTGTTTTTT.

The chain recombines TRBV7-9 with TRBJ1-2; unclear D gene. Per the germline V gene, CDR1 is SEHNR and CDR2 is FQNEAQ (reference sequence). V lost 4 bases to trimming and J lost 1 base, with 13 bases between them. The CDR3 length is 15 residues. Here the CDR3 reads CASSSSAGINYGYTF. The CDR3 coding sequence is TGTGCCAGCAGCTCCTCTGCGGGGATTAACTATGGCTACACCTTC.

V usage is TRBV7-9 and J usage is TRBJ2-7; 8 bases are shared with TRBD1. The CDR3 is 16 amino acids. V shed 7 bases and J 5 bases; nucleotides not matched to a gene: 16. Germline V lookup: CDR1 SEHNR, CDR2 FQNEAQ (reference sequence). The CDR3 sequence is CASTIPGTGGPHEQYF. CDR3 DNA sequence: TGTGCCAGCACCATCCCCGGGACAGGTGGACCCCACGAGCAGTACTTC.

At least ten counts were recorded for this clonotype. The chain joins TRBV27 to TRBJ2-7; TRBD2 agrees at 11 bases. Germline trimming cut 6 bases from V and 7 bases from J; bases unmatched to any gene: 8. From germline, CDR1 is MNHEY and CDR2 SMNVEV (reference sequence). This CDR3 has 14 residues. CDR3 sequence reads: CASSPGLAVGEQYF. The CDR3 DNA reads as TGTGCCAGCAGCCCGGGACTAGCGGTCGGGGAGCAGTACTTC.

V gene TRBV20-1 combines with J gene TRBJ2-3; TRBD2 aligns across 7 bases. The CDR3 extends over 17 amino acids. The germline gives CDR1 DFQATT, CDR2 SNEGSKA (reference sequence). V was clipped by 0 bases and J by 0 bases; unmatched bases: 9. DNA for the CDR3: TGCAGTGCTAGAGATAATCGACTAGCCCTTAGCACAGATACGCAGTATTTT. It encodes CSARDNRLALSTDTQYF.

In its sample, this clonotype was seen many times. The gene calls are TRBV6-2 or TRBV6-3 and TRBJ2-7, with D unclear. This CDR3 comprises 12 residues. V gave up 7 bases and J gave up 2 bases, with 9 bases separating them. The germline CDR1 and CDR2 sequences are MNHEY and SVGEGT. This CDR3 is CASMAVTYEQYF. As DNA, the CDR3 is TGTGCCAGCATGGCCGTGACCTACGAGCAGTACTTC.

This clonotype came up a few times. The chain links TRBV12-5 to TRBJ2-1; 9 bases are shared with TRBD1. V trimming: 10 bases; J trimming: 5 bases; junction bases outside the gene matches: 3. CDR1 is LGHNT, CDR2 FRNRAP, per germline. The CDR3 runs 12 residues. CDR3 nucleotide sequence: TGTGCTACCCGGGACAGGGACAATGAGCAGTTCTTC. Residues: CATRDRDNEQFF.

This clonotype was found a few times. This chain links TRBV27 with TRBJ2-5; 11 bases line up with TRBD2. Germline V gene data show CDR1 as MNHEY and CDR2 as SMNVEV (reference sequence). This CDR3 contains 18 residues. Unmatched junction bases numbered 15, after V lost 6 bases and J lost 3 bases. CDR3 sequence reads: CASSSRLAGPLVEETQYF. The DNA of the CDR3 is TGTGCCAGCAGCTCCCGACTAGCGGGACCTCTGGTAGAAGAGACCCAGTACTTC.

In its sample, this clonotype was seen a few times. The J gene is TRBJ2-1, the V gene TRBV28; D is perhaps TRBD1 or TRBD2 (5 bases each). V lost 3 bases and J 6 bases, leaving 18 bases between the germline ends. There are 16 residues in the CDR3. The germline V gene encodes CDR1 MDHEN and CDR2 SYDVKM. The CDR3 sequence is CASSFMPGPTSNEQFF. CDR3 sequence (DNA): TGTGCCAGCAGTTTTATGCCGGGACCAACATCCAATGAGCAGTTCTTC.

This clonotype was found a few times. The J gene is TRBJ2-7, the V gene TRBV15, with D unclear. The ends were cut back, 1 base at V and 4 bases at J, with 5 bases in the middle. This CDR3 comprises 12 residues. CDR1 is LNHNV, CDR2 YYDKDF, per germline (reference sequence). The CDR3 loop reads CATSRAGYEQYF. The CDR3 region has the DNA TGTGCCACCAGCAGAGCAGGTTACGAGCAGTACTTC.